Included here is one TCR beta chain sequence, with context. Its recognized antigen is unknown. No clone much larger than this one lies a single base away; base qualities are absent. This entry is derived from a study of blood T cell repertoires in COVID-19 (dated by TCRdb to the early 2020s). Some background on the complete study: Recovered participants in ImmuneRACE Cohort 3 were defined by two consecutive negative NP/OP PCR tests, clearance by a healthcare professional, or resolution of symptoms. The repertoires were released in a freely available public database meant as a resource for research on the immune response to SARS-CoV-2. Where available, HLA class I and class II types were obtained from metadata supplied by the sample provider rather than from assay-based typing. A de-identified subject ID, COVID-19 status, age in years and sex were almost always included in the sample metadata. The samples were drawn from the first 160 participants of the ongoing ImmuneRACE study and from 950 to 1,500 subjects provided by 6 global collaborators. The prospective study material was composed of cDNA or gDNA derived from T cells, B-cell-depleted T cells, or PBMCs. Collaborator samples came from the United States, Italy and Spain and covered acute and convalescent phases of COVID-19. Deeply sampled blood TCRbeta repertoires from subjects exposed to, actively infected with, or recovered from COVID-19 were included in the dataset.

In the prospective study, participants were roughly 18 to 95 years old, resided in about two dozen geographic areas of the United States, and were enrolled through a virtual design. To assign participants to cohorts, the prospective study relied on clinical history that participants themselves reported in a screening survey and a study questionnaire. Mobile phlebotomists in the prospective study collected whole blood, serum and a nasopharyngeal or oropharyngeal swab from every participant. Over a 2-month period, participants in the prospective study had the option of providing additional blood draws and questionnaires. Before DNA extraction, blood samples from the prospective study were shipped at room temperature or frozen. TCRbeta CDR3 regions were amplified from genomic DNA by means of the immunoSEQ Assay, a bias-controlled multiplex PCR. The study's own analysis went as follows. Nucleated cell counts per sample were estimated from amplification of reference gene primers within the assay. Sequence reads were collapsed and filtered to measure the absolute abundance of every unique TCRbeta CDR3 rearrangement. For each sample, productive Simpson clonality was calculated as the square root of Simpson's diversity index across productive rearrangements. TCRdb obtained this table from immuneACCESS and retained in-frame rearrangements with V and J assigned. These tables miss some clones; where compared with another copy, unresolved V genes account for less than half of the shortfall, and the remainder is unexplained. V and J calls and clone size are those listed in that table; D and trimming were worked out from the DNA. Within this sample are about 200,000 clones, with around 86% of them counted one time only. In total, the top ten clones hold roughly 24% of the sample.

The full study reports these points: How much clinical and demographic metadata was included differed by source and by participant, and the metadata was provided uncurated.

CDR1 SGHKS and CDR2 YYEKEE are derived from the germline V gene (reference sequence). V was cut back by 1 base and J by 5 bases, leaving a gap of 9 bases between them. There are 13 amino acids in the CDR3, from cysteine to phenylalanine inclusive. The kept DNA is CDR3 alone, 39 bases in frame from the first base. The receptor comes from a woman in her forties in a cohort exposed to, infected with or recovered from COVID-19 (not recorded which). This receptor chain uses TRBV5-5 and TRBJ1-1, with TRBD1 perhaps the D gene, on 6 matching bases. The sequenced sample consisted of PBMCs or T cells enriched from blood (not recorded which). The CDR3 region has the sequence CASSLSRGTEAFF. The nucleotides read TGTGCCAGCAGCTTGAGCAGGGGAACTGAAGCTTTCTTT.